These T cell receptor beta chains were read from a single sample in a study of blood T cell repertoires in COVID-19. Measured with immunoSEQ multiplex PCR; TCRdb has only the in-frame clones, and not every one. The sample yields 300,000 or so clones, 80% to 90% seen once. Sequencing was done on a sample of PBMCs or T cells enriched from blood (not recorded which). The origin of the receptors is a woman in her forties with acute COVID-19. Each CDR3 is given with its conserved first and last residue. The D gene is left open where the match is weak.

TRBV20-1	TRBD1	TRBJ2-7	CSASQGAGEQYF
TRBV19	TRBD1	TRBJ1-1	CASIARWANRGTEAFF
TRBV5-5	TRBD2	TRBJ2-5	CASSPEIAGGTETQYF
TRBV28	TRBD1	TRBJ1-1	CASSLWGTGTGGTEAFF
TRBV9	-	TRBJ2-3	CASSALDSITDTQYF
TRBV3-1/TRBV3-2	-	TRBJ1-4	CASSQGGTSFEKLFF
TRBV5-1	TRBD1	TRBJ1-1	CASSSRNRGEMNTEAFF
TRBV6-5	-	TRBJ1-1	CASSYLDTEAFF
TRBV18	-	TRBJ2-7	CASSPKGEGHEQYF
TRBV12-5	TRBD1	TRBJ1-1	CASAKTRDSTEAFF
TRBV9	-	TRBJ1-6	CASRVRGAPDPSYNSPLHF